The 7 T cell receptor beta chains below were found in one sample sequenced in a study of blood T cell repertoires in COVID-19. Sequencing was performed with immunoSEQ multiplex PCR; in TCRdb, only in-frame clones are kept and a portion is missing. Among some 100,000 clones, just over 85% were seen once, and the ten largest hold roughly 3%. The sample consisted of PBMCs or T cells enriched from blood (not recorded which). The receptors derive from a woman in her forties or fifties who had recovered from COVID-19.

The rearrangement uses TRBV7-2 and TRBJ2-3; D remains ambiguous. Germline V gives CDR1 SGHTA, CDR2 FQGNSA. Between the trimmed V and J ends, which lost 1 base and 2 bases, there was a span of 16 bases. The CDR3 is 17 amino acids. The CDR3 nucleotides read TGTGCCAGCAGCTTAGGAGCGAAAGGTCTCGACACAGATACGCAGTATTTT. It specifies CASSLGAKGLDTDTQYF.

The chain employs TRBV6-5 and TRBJ1-5, with 9 bases aligning to TRBD1. The germline gives CDR1 MNHEY, CDR2 SVGAGI. V gave up 5 bases and J gave up 6 bases; unmatched junction bases: 8. The CDR3 extends over 15 amino acids. CDR3 in amino acids: CASSPDRGLGQPQHF. CDR3 sequence (DNA): TGTGCCAGCAGTCCTGACAGGGGGTTAGGTCAGCCCCAGCATTTT.

The chain combines TRBV9 with TRBJ2-5; D possibly corresponds to TRBD1 (6 bases). Germline CDR1 SGDLS, CDR2 YYNGEE. V lost 3 bases, J lost 2 bases, and 23 bases lay in between. The CDR3 extends over 18 amino acids. CDR3 in DNA: TGTGCCAGCAGCGATGACACCCTCAAAACAGGGAGACAAGAGACCCAGTACTTC. Its protein is CASSDDTLKTGRQETQYF.

This clone was seen a few times. This sequence joins TRBV5-6 and TRBJ1-2, with a weak D call TRBD1 (5 bases). Germline V gives CDR1 SGHDT, CDR2 YYEEEE. CDR3 length: 13 residues. The V end lost 2 bases, the J end lost 4 bases, and 9 bases lay between the germline ends. The CDR3 DNA reads TGTGCCAGCAGCTTCCTGACAGCCTATGGCTACACCTTC. As protein: CASSFLTAYGYTF.

This clone was seen only a few times. The chain couples TRBV5-6 to TRBJ2-1; D might be TRBD1 (5 bases). The germline V gene has CDR1 SGHDT and CDR2 YYEEEE. Trimming removed 0 bases from V and 8 bases from J, with 21 bases in between. This CDR3 is built from 17 residues. The CDR3 DNA sequence: TGTGCCAGCAGCTTGGGGGTTGGGTATCGGCAAGGGGATGAGCAGTTCTTC. As protein: CASSLGVGYRQGDEQFF. Full variable domain (outside the CDR3, taken from reference TRBV5-6 and TRBJ2-1): DAGVTQSPTHLIKTRGQQVTLRCSPKSGHDTVSWYQQALGQGPQFIFQYYEEEERQRGNFPDRFSGHQFPNYSSELNVNALLLGDSALYLCASSLGVGYRQGDEQFFGPGTRLTVL.

This chain connects TRBV9 to TRBJ2-1; TRBD2 aligns across 12 bases. The CDR3 spans 15 residues. V shed 0 bases and J 5 bases; nucleotides not matched to a gene: 0. Germline CDR1 and CDR2: SGDLS and YYNGEE. CDR3 residues: CASSVGLAGDNEQFF. The CDR3 nucleotides are TGTGCCAGCAGCGTAGGACTAGCGGGAGACAATGAGCAGTTCTTC.

V and J are TRBV19 and TRBJ1-3; no clear D. In germline, CDR1 is LNHDA, CDR2 SQIVND (reference sequence). The ends were cut back, 6 bases at V and 3 bases at J, with 21 bases in the middle. The CDR3 covers 17 residues. CDR3 in amino acids: CASRLDPKSGFGNTIYF. Written as DNA, the CDR3 is TGTGCCAGTAGATTGGACCCCAAAAGCGGGTTTGGAAACACCATATATTTT. The variable domain in full, completed from reference TRBV19 and TRBJ1-3, reads DGGITQSPKYLFRKEGQNVTLSCEQNLNHDAMYWYRQDPGQGLRLIYYSQIVNDFQKGDIAEGYSVSREKKESFPLTVTSAQKNPTAFYLCASRLDPKSGFGNTIYFGEGSWLTVV.